Included here is one TCR beta chain sequence, with context. Its antigen is unidentified. The sample is drawn from a study of cytomegalovirus exposure and HLA in healthy donors. General observations from the study: The study labeled 150 to 200 TCR beta chains cytomegalovirus-associated. TCR association rates varied by HLA locus in a later analysis, with DRB1 highest and HLA-C lowest.

Germline CDR1 SGHTS, CDR2 YDEGEE. CDR3 size: 15 residues. The V gene lost 5 bases and the J gene lost 7 bases, with 16 bases spanning the gap. Use of 60 Vbeta and 13 Jbeta primers characterized the PCR. Sequenced by immunoSEQ multiplex PCR; TCRdb stores in-frame clones only, minus some. The sample shows 100,000 to 150,000 clones, and roughly 4% sits with its ten largest clones. Healthy bone marrow donors made up the donors. This sequence joins TRBV5-8 and TRBJ1-6, with D possibly being TRBD1 (6 bases). The TCR was taken from a man younger than 30 in good health and CMV-seronegative. Material for sequencing was PBMCs. DNA of the CDR3: TGTGCCAGCAGATTCAGGGACACTGGAAATTCACCCCTCCACTTT. Encoded protein: CASRFRDTGNSPLHF.